This T cell receptor beta chain is from a study of blood T cell repertoires in COVID-19. Study-level information: The cDNA or gDNA used as material had been derived from T cells, B-cell-depleted T cells, or PBMCs.

In the authors' methods: How many nucleated cells were present was estimated from reference gene primer amplification. Using immunoSEQ multiplex PCR, the repertoire was profiled, and TCRdb retains in-frame clones only, with some absent. V and J calls and clone size follow that table, whereas D and trimming were derived from the DNA. The repertoire holds fewer than 80,000 clones, with less than 85% as singletons. CDR1 SQVTM and CDR2 ANQGSEA come from the germline V gene. The CDR3 is 11 amino acids. V was clipped by 6 bases and J by 6 bases; unmatched bases: 2. Sequencing input: peripheral blood. The V and J genes are TRBV29-1 and TRBJ2-3; TRBD2 agrees at 8 bases. The sequence came from a woman aged 80 or older with active or convalescent COVID-19. The CDR3 here is CSVREGDTQYF. DNA of the CDR3: TGCAGCGTACGGGAGGGGGATACGCAGTATTTT.